A single T cell receptor beta chain is shown here with its context. Its antigen remains unknown. The V end lost 2 bases, the J end lost 6 bases, and 19 bases lay between the germline ends. The CDR3 totals 16 residues. Germline V gene sequence: CDR1 WSHSY, CDR2 SAAADI. The assay was immunoSEQ multiplex PCR, and TCRdb's table has in-frame clones only and misses some. The sample gives tens of thousands of clones, around 70% of which show up once; 2.2% is in the top ten. Subsequent to a culture period of 10 to 11 days, CD4+ T cells were isolated. Either the BNT162b2 or mRNA-1273 vaccine was given to participants in two doses. The entry originates in a study of vaccination effects on CD4 cells after COVID-19.

Material: CD4+ T cells from PBMCs cultured without peptide, obtained after COVID-19 vaccination. V usage is TRBV10-2 and J usage is TRBJ1-2, with D unresolved. This TCR came from a human donor who received a COVID-19 vaccine. The CDR3 nucleotides are TGCGCCAGCAGTGAGAGCGATAACGTTGGGATGAATGGCTACACCTTC. Protein: CASSESDNVGMNGYTF.